This T cell receptor (beta chain) was retrieved from a study of blood T cell repertoires in COVID-19. The wider study: Sites across the United States, Italy and Spain contributed samples from acute and convalescent COVID-19.

This clone appeared a few times. V was clipped by 5 bases and J by 5 bases; unmatched bases: 7. The CDR3 sequence is 15 residues long. Germline V gene lookup returns CDR1 MDHEN and CDR2 SYDVKM. How the authors handled the data: It was from reference gene primer amplification that nucleated cell counts were estimated. The assay was immunoSEQ multiplex PCR, and TCRdb's table has in-frame clones only and misses some. The V and J calls and clone size were taken over from that table, and D and trimming were inferred from the DNA. The sample includes under 15,000 clones, 90% of them seen just once. The sequence came from a human donor with active COVID-19. The donor label of this sample is uncertain. The chain is built from TRBV28 and TRBJ2-1; 9 bases line up with TRBD1. The sequencing input was peripheral blood. CDR3 bases: TGTGCCAGCAGTGCGGGACAGGGAATCGACAATGAGCAGTTCTTC. Translated: CASSAGQGIDNEQFF.